The entry below gives a single TCR beta chain sequence along with its context. Original processing methods: Estimation of nucleated cell counts was performed using reference gene primer amplification. Libraries were prepared by immunoSEQ multiplex PCR; TCRdb keeps only in-frame clonotypes and omits some of them. V and J calls and clone size are those listed in that table; D and trimming were worked out from the DNA. The sample consists of more than 45,000 clones, about 83% of them appearing once. The germline gives CDR1 LGHNA, CDR2 YSLEER. This CDR3 contains 16 residues. Trimming cost V 4 bases and J 4 bases; bases outside gene matches: 8. The source of the sample is a study of blood T cell repertoires in COVID-19. Study-level background: Acute and convalescent COVID-19 samples came from the United States, Italy and Spain. PBMCs, B-cell-depleted T cells, or T cells were the source of the cDNA or gDNA that made up the material.

The TCR sequence derives from an elderly man in a cohort sampled during active COVID-19. The sequencing input was peripheral blood. The chain joins TRBV4-3 to TRBJ1-2; 11 bases fit TRBD1. DNA for the CDR3: TGCGCCAGCAGCCGAGGACAGGGGGCCCCCGCCTATGGCTACACCTTC. Translated, it gives CASSRGQGAPAYGYTF.